These 10 T cell receptor beta chains were all obtained from the same sample, sequenced in a study of identical twins. TCRdb redid the calling of the 5' RACE reads with MiXCR, one entry per CDR3 protein. The table records approximately 1.8 million distinct CDR3 sequences, around a third of them present only once. The specimen sequenced was cord blood. These receptors came from a newborn girl in good health.

The chain recombines TRBV27 with TRBJ2-7, with 11 nucleotides matching TRBD2. Looked up from germline, CDR1 is MNHEY and CDR2 is SMNVEV (reference sequence). The J segment lost 6 bases and the V segment lost 5 bases, leaving 9 bases of the junction unmatched. The CDR3 is made up of 15 amino acids. CDR3: CASSPSLAGGREQYF. The CDR3 DNA reads as TGTGCCAGCAGTCCTTCCCTAGCGGGAGGACGCGAGCAGTACTTC.

Only a few counts were recorded for this clonotype. The J gene is TRBJ2-1, the V gene TRBV28; no firm D call. The V and J ends lost 3 bases and 9 bases respectively, with 6 bases between them. The V gene's germline CDR1 is MDHEN and CDR2 SYDVKM. The length of the CDR3 is 11 residues. CDR3 amino acids: CASSFVLEQFF. The DNA of the CDR3 is TGTGCCAGCAGTTTCGTACTTGAGCAGTTCTTC.

As for this clonotype: The conserved final phenylalanine or tryptophan is absent from the CDR3, which likely points to a read error. The gene calls are TRBV7-2 and TRBJ1-4; no definite D call. V was trimmed by 0 bases and J by 0 bases, leaving 5 bases between them. The CDR3 runs to 15 residues. The germline gives CDR1 SGHTA, CDR2 FQGNSA. For the CDR3, the DNA is TGTGCCAGCAGCTTAGCGGGTGCAACTAATGAAAAACTGTTTTAT. Its translation is CASSLAGATNEKLFY.

This clonotype was seen a few times. V gene TRBV20-1 combines with J gene TRBJ2-1; D unresolved. V dropped 4 bases and J dropped 0 bases, with 7 bases sitting between them. This CDR3 is 13 amino acids long. Germline assignment: CDR1 DFQATT and CDR2 SNEGSKA (reference sequence). The CDR3 protein is CSATPDSYNEQFF. CDR3 DNA sequence: TGCAGTGCTACTCCAGACTCCTACAATGAGCAGTTCTTC.

V gene TRBV6-1 combines with J gene TRBJ1-2, with D possibly TRBD1 on 5 matching bases. The CDR3 is 16 amino acids. Trimming removed 5 bases at V and 6 bases at J, with 22 bases between. CDR1 and CDR2 (germline): MNHNS, SASEGT. The CDR3 nucleotides read TGTGCCAGCAGTCTTACAGCAGGGCACGCGGTCAATGGCTACACCTTC. As protein: CASSLTAGHAVNGYTF.

The chain uses TRBV5-1 and TRBJ1-2, with 7 nucleotides matching TRBD1. CDR1 and CDR2 (germline): SGHRS, YFSETQ. The V gene end was trimmed by 4 bases and the J gene end by 4 bases; junction bases not matched to a gene: 10. CDR3 length: 15 residues. CDR3 residues: CASSGVDRKAYGYTF. The CDR3 bases are TGCGCCAGCAGCGGAGTGGACAGGAAAGCCTATGGCTACACCTTC.

This clonotype was seen many times. CDR3 DNA: TGCGCCAGCAGGCAGACAGGGGATCATGAGCAGTTCTTC. Translated: CASRQTGDHEQFF. The V call is TRBV4-1, the J call TRBJ2-1; 8 nucleotides line up with TRBD1. The V and J ends lost 6 bases and 8 bases, in that order; junction bases with no gene match: 6. Looked up from germline, CDR1 is MGHRA and CDR2 is YSYEKL. The CDR3 is 13 residues long.

This clonotype was detected only a few times. The chain employs TRBV6-1 and TRBJ1-2, with D uncertain. From germline, CDR1 is MNHNS and CDR2 SASEGT. This CDR3 has 12 amino acids. The V end lost 5 bases, the J end lost 8 bases, and 12 bases lay between the germline ends. In nucleotides, the CDR3 is TGTGCCAGCAGTCCCTTTACGGGGGGCTACACCTTC. It codes for CASSPFTGGYTF.

The V call is TRBV27, the J call TRBJ2-7; D ambiguous. The CDR3 covers 13 residues. The germline CDR1 and CDR2 sequences are MNHEY and SMNVEV (reference sequence). Deletions cut 4 bases from V and 3 bases from J, with 10 bases between. The CDR3 nucleotides read TGTGCCAGCAGTTGGCGGCAGTACTACGAGCAGTACTTC. Translated: CASSWRQYYEQYF.

V and J are TRBV20-1 and TRBJ2-1; no clear D. The CDR3 is 12 amino acids. Trimming cost V 6 bases and J 0 bases, with 6 bases left between them. Germline loops: CDR1 DFQATT, CDR2 SNEGSKA (reference sequence). CDR3 nucleotides: TGCAGTGCGTGGCTCTCCTACAATGAGCAGTTCTTC. Translating it yields CSAWLSYNEQFF.